This paragraph reports one TCR beta chain. Its target is not known. It was with 60 Vbeta and 13 Jbeta primers that the PCR ran. Method: immunoSEQ multiplex PCR; TCRdb's copy keeps in-frame clones and lacks some. The sample shows approximately 100,000 clones, around 75% of them seen only once. These data are taken from a study of cytomegalovirus exposure and HLA in healthy donors. Study-level results: Immune exposure information comprised only CMV serostatus. In a later analysis, several top co-occurrence clusters appeared linked to parvovirus B19, influenza, CMV and Epstein-Barr virus.

The CDR3 runs to 16 residues. Germline V gene sequence: CDR1 LGHNA, CDR2 YNFKEQ. V trimming: 0 bases; J trimming: 6 bases; junction bases outside the gene matches: 5. The TCR sequence derives from a man between 18 and 35 years old in good health and CMV-seropositive. The gene calls are TRBV4-2 and TRBJ2-1; TRBD2 aligns across 10 bases. The material sequenced was PBMCs. Here the CDR3 DNA reads TGTGCCAGCAGCCAAGATTTGGGACTAGCGACCAATGAGCAGTTCTTC. Translated: CASSQDLGLATNEQFF.